This TCR beta chain was sequenced for a study of beta chain features in type 1 diabetes listed by TCRdb under 2018. Background on the whole study: Mean age, gender distribution, total cell number and subset yield did not differ between patients and healthy donors. Naive and central memory subsets were obtained from all 28 donors, but regulatory and stem cell-like memory subsets were isolated from only 8 patients and roughly 8 healthy donors. In the study, recently diagnosed type 1 diabetes patients and matched healthy donors were compared on the TCRB repertoires of their sorted circulating CD4+ T cell subsets. A total of around 110,000,000 sorted cells were examined across all samples, and RNA yield correlated strongly with the number of cells per subset. Summary of the overall study and its limitations: Type 1 diabetes patients showed a moderate but significant shortening of TCRB CDR3 length in all four CD4+ subsets. Because cDNA was sequenced instead of genomic DNA, highly expressing activated cells could be over-represented, though the groups showed no difference in activation or CD3 levels. Only small numbers of individuals were included in the HLA sub-analyses, which left unresolved whether HLA type had any influence on TCRB rearrangement. Naive, central memory and regulatory TCRB repertoires appeared to be more similar among patients than among healthy donors. Patients with type 1 diabetes made fewer insertions and deleted more nucleotides at VDJ recombination sites, implying thymic rearrangement abnormalities. Shorter templates might be favored by PCR, yet because patient and control samples were amplified and corrected together, any such skew would affect both groups equally.

The High Capacity cDNA Reverse Transcription Kit was used to reverse transcribe all of the isolated RNA, meaning that expressed TCRB transcripts were what got sequenced. Naive, central memory and regulatory T cell samples underwent deep immunoSEQ sequencing, averaging approximately 3.5 million total reads per sample. Sorted cells were lysed in RLT buffer and RNA was extracted with DNase-treated RNeasy Micro or Mini kits, depending on cell number. To prevent cross-contamination, each cell subset was processed individually, whereas patient and healthy donor samples were processed jointly. The immunoSEQ multiplex PCR was used to amplify TCRB sequences from cDNA, yielding 87-bp fragments that span the CDR3 region. Sequencing of the amplicons was performed on the Illumina HiSeq platform. The original methods were these. PCR bias was computationally corrected using synthetic template baselines, reads within Hamming distance 2 were collapsed, and singletons that could not be merged were discarded. Reads were aligned to IMGT to assign V, D and J genes, CDR3 length, and insertions or deletions at six rearrangement sites. Clonotype counts were normalized to sorted cell number within each subset before computing true diversity and Gini coefficients with the tcR R package. The overlap coefficient, calculated on TCRB nucleotide sequences, was used to measure repertoire sharing. As a proxy for the pre-selection repertoire, out-of-frame TCRB sequences from naive cells were analyzed. TCRdb mirrors the immuneACCESS table, restricted to in-frame sequences. Some clones are absent from its copies; in checked studies, under half trace to an unresolved V gene, and the reason for the others is unknown. D and trimming come from the DNA, and the V and J calls and clone size come from that table. The sample data list 600,000 or so clones, and around 15% of these were observed just once. Together, the top ten hold 0.035% to 0.045% of the sample.

The CDR3, cysteine through phenylalanine, is 15 amino acids long. The entry retains the CDR3 DNA only, 45 bases that are in frame from base 1. CDR1 and CDR2 are drawn from the germline V gene: MNHEY, SVGAGI. V is cut back by 6 bases and J by 7 bases, with 12 bases in the junction unmatched. From each donor, a single peripheral blood sample of 100 to 150 mL on average was drawn into heparinised tubes. Naive, central memory, regulatory and stem cell-like memory CD4+ T cells were sorted on a BD FACSAria II using a panel including CD45RO, CCR7, CD25, CD127, CD95 and CD27. Purity was above 95% for every sorted population. PBMCs were isolated immediately by Lymphoprep density gradient centrifugation and stained directly without culture. So that batch effects would be minimized, each experiment stained and sorted samples in pairs, pairing one healthy donor with one patient. In the case of this clone: What antigen it recognizes has not been identified. Base qualities were left out, and no much larger clone turns up one base away.

Source material: naive CD4+ T cells from blood. The cell subset or site tag for this specimen amounts to: true naive CD4+ T cells. This chain is built from TRBV6-5 and TRBJ2-5, and 9 junctional nucleotides match TRBD1. The TCR comes from a man aged 18 to 30 with type 1 diabetes. The sequenced DNA is TGTGCCAGCAGCCCGGGGGACAGGGTTTTCGGGACCCAGTACTTC. This yields the protein CASSPGDRVFGTQYF.